This T cell receptor beta chain appears in the sequencing data of a study of CD8 T cells in Susac syndrome. Germline lookup yields CDR1 MDHEN and CDR2 SYDVKM. The CDR3 is 11 amino acids. With 6 bases clipped from V and 13 bases from J, the junction kept 8 bases outside the gene matches. Controls matched for sex and age were healthy donors. Reverse transcription of roughly 0.5 to 1 ug RNA was carried out with random hexamers. TCRdb recomputed calls from the immunoSEQ multiplex PCR reads with MiXCR, one row per CDR3 protein. The sample consists of more than 85,000 distinct CDR3 sequences, around 95% of them appearing once.

Sequencing was done on a sample of CD4+ T cells from PBMCs. The source of this sequence is a human donor in good health. The chain has TRBV28 and TRBJ1-2; 7 nucleotides agree with TRBD1. The CDR3 bases are TGTGCCAGCAGGTCAGACAGGGTGGGCACCTTC. Amino acids: CASRSDRVGTF.